The 5 T cell receptor beta chains below were found in one sample sequenced in a study of blood T cells in healthy people across ages. The second PCR ran about 6 to 12 cycles with a sample-barcoded 5' primer and J-beta primers. TCRdb reprocessed the 5' RACE reads via MiXCR and lists one record per CDR3 protein. The table has about 900,000 distinct CDR3 sequences, 60% to 80% seen once. The material sequenced was blood. The receptors here all came from a man aged 25-45 years in good health.

This chain connects TRBV3-1 to TRBJ2-1; TRBD2 agrees at 7 bases. Germline CDR1 LGHDT, CDR2 YNNKEL (reference sequence). The CDR3 totals 17 residues. Trimming took 0 bases from V and 4 from J; bases not matched to a gene: 9. CDR3 protein: CASSQELLLAVYNEQFF. CDR3 bases: TGTGCCAGCAGCCAAGAACTACTCCTAGCGGTTTACAATGAGCAGTTCTTC.

The chain employs TRBV6-2 or TRBV6-3 and TRBJ1-5; the D is unclear. The CDR3 is 14 amino acids. V was shortened by 5 bases and J by 7 bases, with 15 bases between the two germline ends. Germline V gene data show CDR1 as MNHEY and CDR2 as SVGEGT. DNA of the CDR3: TGTGCCAGCAGTCTCGGTCATAGGACGCAGCCCCAGCATTTT. This translates into CASSLGHRTQPQHF.

The chain combines TRBV29-1 with TRBJ2-7, with D tentatively TRBD1 or TRBD2 (5 bases each). From germline, CDR1 is SQVTM and CDR2 ANQGSEA. This CDR3 contains 13 residues. Trimming shortened V by 4 bases and J by 3 bases, and 13 bases separated the two germline ends. The CDR3 nucleotides are TGCAGCGTTGTCAGAGGGGCCGGCTACGAGCAGTACTTC. The encoded protein is CSVVRGAGYEQYF.

The chain has TRBV5-1 and TRBJ2-4; the D gene is possibly TRBD2 (5 bases). The assigned J gene may be wrong: the sequence end matches TRBJ2-5 better. The CDR3 is 15 amino acids. Germline CDR1 reads SGHRS; CDR2 reads YFSETQ. The CDR3 sequence is CASSPITAEGETQYF. The CDR3 region has the DNA TGCGCCAGCAGCCCGATAACGGCTGAGGGAGAGACCCAGTACTTC.

V gene TRBV6-5 combines with J gene TRBJ2-5, with D tentatively TRBD2 (7 bases). The germline CDR1 and CDR2 sequences are MNHEY and SVGAGI. This CDR3 region has 16 residues. V lost 2 bases, J lost 4 bases, and 17 bases lay in between. The CDR3 nucleotides are TGTGCCAGCAGTTACCACAGGGAGTCGGGGGGAGAGACCCAGTACTTC. Its protein is CASSYHRESGGETQYF.